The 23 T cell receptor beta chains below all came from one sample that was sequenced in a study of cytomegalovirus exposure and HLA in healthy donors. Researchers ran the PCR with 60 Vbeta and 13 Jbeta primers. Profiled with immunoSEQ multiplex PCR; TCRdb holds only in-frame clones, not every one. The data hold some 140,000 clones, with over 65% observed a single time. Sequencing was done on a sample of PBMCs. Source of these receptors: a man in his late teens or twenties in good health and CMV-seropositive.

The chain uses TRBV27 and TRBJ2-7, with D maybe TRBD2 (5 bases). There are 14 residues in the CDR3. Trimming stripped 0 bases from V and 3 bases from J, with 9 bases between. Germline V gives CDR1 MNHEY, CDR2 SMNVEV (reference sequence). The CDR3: CASSLSRTYYEQYF. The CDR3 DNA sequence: TGTGCCAGCAGTTTATCAAGGACTTACTACGAGCAGTACTTC.

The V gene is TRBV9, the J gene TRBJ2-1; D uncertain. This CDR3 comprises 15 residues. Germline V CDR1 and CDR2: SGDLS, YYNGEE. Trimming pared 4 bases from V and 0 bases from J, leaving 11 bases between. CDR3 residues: CASSLTPSSYNEQFF. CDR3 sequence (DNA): TGTGCCAGCAGCCTTACCCCTAGCTCCTACAATGAGCAGTTCTTC.

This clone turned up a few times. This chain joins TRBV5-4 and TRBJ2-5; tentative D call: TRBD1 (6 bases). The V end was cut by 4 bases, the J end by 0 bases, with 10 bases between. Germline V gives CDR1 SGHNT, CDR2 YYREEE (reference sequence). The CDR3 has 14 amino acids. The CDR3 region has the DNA TGTGCCAGCAGCCTTACAGGGTACCAAGAGACCCAGTACTTC. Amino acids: CASSLTGYQETQYF.

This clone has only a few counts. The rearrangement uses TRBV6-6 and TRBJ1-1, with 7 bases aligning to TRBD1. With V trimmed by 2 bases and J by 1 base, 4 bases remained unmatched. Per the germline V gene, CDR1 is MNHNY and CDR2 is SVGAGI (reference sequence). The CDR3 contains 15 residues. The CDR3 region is CASSYTRTGNTEAFF. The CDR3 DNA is TGTGCCAGCAGTTACACTCGGACAGGGAACACTGAAGCTTTCTTT.

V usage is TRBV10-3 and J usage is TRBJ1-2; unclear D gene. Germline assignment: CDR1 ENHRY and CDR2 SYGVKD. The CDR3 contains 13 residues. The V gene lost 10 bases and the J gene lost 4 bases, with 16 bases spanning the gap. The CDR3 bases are TGTGCCACCATCACGGGAGGGTCCTATGGCTACACCTTC. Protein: CATITGGSYGYTF.

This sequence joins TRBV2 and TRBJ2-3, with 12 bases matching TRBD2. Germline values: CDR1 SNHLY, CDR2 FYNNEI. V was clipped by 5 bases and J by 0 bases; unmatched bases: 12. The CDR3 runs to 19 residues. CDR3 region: CASSRTSGAMIDSTDTQYF. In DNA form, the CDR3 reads TGTGCCAGCAGTCGGACTAGCGGGGCCATGATTGATAGCACAGATACGCAGTATTTT.

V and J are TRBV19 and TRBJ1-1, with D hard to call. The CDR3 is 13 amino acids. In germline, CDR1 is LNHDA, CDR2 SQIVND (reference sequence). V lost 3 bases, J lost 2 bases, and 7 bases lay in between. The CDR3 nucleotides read TGTGCCAGTAGTATTAAATCCAACACTGAAGCTTTCTTT. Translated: CASSIKSNTEAFF.

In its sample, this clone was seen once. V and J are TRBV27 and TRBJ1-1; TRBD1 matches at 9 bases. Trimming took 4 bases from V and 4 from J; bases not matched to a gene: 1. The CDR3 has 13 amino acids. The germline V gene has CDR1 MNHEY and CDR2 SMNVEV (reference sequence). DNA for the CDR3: TGTGCCAGCAGTTGGGACAGGGCCACTGAAGCTTTCTTT. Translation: CASSWDRATEAFF.

CDR3 amino acids: CASSEARAGSETQYF. Written as DNA, the CDR3 is TGTGCCAGCAGTGAAGCGCGCGCAGGGTCAGAGACCCAGTACTTC. The chain uses TRBV6-1 and TRBJ2-5; TRBD1 might be the D (5 bases). The germline V and J ends were trimmed by 0 bases and 4 bases, with 12 bases remaining between them. The germline V gene encodes CDR1 MNHNS and CDR2 SASEGT. The CDR3 contains 15 residues.

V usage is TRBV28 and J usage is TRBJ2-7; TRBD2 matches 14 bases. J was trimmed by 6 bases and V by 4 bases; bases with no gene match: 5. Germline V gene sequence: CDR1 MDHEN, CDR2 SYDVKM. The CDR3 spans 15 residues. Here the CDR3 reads CASSSPGLAGVEQYF. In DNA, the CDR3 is TGTGCCAGCAGTTCACCGGGACTAGCGGGAGTCGAGCAGTACTTC.

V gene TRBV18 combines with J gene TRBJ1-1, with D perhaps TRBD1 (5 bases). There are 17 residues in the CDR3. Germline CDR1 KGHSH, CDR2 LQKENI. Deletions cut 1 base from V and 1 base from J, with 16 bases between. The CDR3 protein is CASSPRSGGASNTEAFF. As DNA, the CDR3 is TGTGCCAGCTCACCACGGTCGGGTGGGGCCTCGAACACTGAAGCTTTCTTT.

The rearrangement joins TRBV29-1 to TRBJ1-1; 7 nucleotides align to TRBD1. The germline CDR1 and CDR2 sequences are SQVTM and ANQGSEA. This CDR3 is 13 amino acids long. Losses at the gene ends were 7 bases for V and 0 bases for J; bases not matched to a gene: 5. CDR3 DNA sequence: TGCAGCGCTGTGACAGGGATGAACACTGAAGCTTTCTTT. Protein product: CSAVTGMNTEAFF.

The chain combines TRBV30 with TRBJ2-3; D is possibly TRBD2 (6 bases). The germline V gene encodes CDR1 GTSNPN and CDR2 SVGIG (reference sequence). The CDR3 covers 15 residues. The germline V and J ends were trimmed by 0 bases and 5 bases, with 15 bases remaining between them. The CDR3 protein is CAWSVLGGKKDTQYF. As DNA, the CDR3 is TGTGCCTGGAGTGTACTTGGCGGGAAGAAAGATACGCAGTATTTT.

CDR3 residues: CASSRSRGPYYEQYF. CDR3 sequence (DNA): TGTGCCAGCAGTCGGAGCAGGGGACCCTACTACGAGCAGTACTTC. This chain links TRBV27 with TRBJ2-7, with D possibly being TRBD1 (6 bases). V shed 5 bases and J shed 3 bases, with 17 bases lying between them. Germline CDR1 is MNHEY and CDR2 is SMNVEV (reference sequence). The CDR3 length is 15 residues.

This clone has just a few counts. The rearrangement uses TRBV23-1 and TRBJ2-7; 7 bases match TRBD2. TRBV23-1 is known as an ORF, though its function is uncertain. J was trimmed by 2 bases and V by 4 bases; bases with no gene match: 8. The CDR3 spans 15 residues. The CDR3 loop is CASSLSAGATYEQYF. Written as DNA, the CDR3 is TGCGCCAGCAGTCTCTCGGCGGGAGCCACCTACGAGCAGTACTTC.

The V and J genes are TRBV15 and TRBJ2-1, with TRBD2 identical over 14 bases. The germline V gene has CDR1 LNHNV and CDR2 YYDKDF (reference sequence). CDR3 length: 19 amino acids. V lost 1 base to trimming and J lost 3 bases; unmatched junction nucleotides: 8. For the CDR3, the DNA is TGTGCCACCAGCAGAGGGGGGACTAGCGGGAGTACCATCTACAATGAGCAGTTCTTC. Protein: CATSRGGTSGSTIYNEQFF.

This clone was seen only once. CDR3 sequence: CASSFQGDGYTF. In nucleotides, the CDR3 is TGCGCCAGCAGCTTCCAGGGCGATGGCTACACCTTC. The chain recombines TRBV5-1 with TRBJ1-2, with D perhaps matching TRBD1 (5 bases). The V gene lost 2 bases and the J gene lost 6 bases, with 8 bases spanning the gap. Germline CDR1 reads SGHRS; CDR2 reads YFSETQ. The CDR3 is 12 amino acids.

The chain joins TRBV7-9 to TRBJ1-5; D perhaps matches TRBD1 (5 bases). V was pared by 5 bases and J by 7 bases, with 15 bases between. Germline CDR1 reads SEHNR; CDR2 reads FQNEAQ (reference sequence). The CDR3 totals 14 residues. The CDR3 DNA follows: TGTGCCAGCAGCATAGGGGCCCCGGGGCAGCCCCAGCATTTT. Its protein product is CASSIGAPGQPQHF.

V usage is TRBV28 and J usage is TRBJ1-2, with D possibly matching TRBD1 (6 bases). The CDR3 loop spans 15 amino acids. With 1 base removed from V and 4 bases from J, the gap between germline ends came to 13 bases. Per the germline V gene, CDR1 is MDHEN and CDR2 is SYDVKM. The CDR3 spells CASSLFDRMLYGYTF. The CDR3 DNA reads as TGTGCCAGCAGTTTATTCGACAGGATGCTCTATGGCTACACCTTC.

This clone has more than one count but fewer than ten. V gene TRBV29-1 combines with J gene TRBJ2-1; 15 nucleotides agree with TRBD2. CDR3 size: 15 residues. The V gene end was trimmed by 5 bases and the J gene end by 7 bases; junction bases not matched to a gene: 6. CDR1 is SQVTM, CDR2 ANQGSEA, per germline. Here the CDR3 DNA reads TGCAGCGTTTCTATCGGGACTAGCGGGGGGAATGAGCAGTTCTTC. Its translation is CSVSIGTSGGNEQFF.

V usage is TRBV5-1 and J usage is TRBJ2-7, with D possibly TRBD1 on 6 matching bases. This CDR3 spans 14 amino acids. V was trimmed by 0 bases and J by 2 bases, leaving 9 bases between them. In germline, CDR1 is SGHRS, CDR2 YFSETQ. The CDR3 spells CASSLEQGAYEQYF. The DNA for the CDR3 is TGCGCCAGCAGCTTGGAACAGGGCGCCTACGAGCAGTACTTC.

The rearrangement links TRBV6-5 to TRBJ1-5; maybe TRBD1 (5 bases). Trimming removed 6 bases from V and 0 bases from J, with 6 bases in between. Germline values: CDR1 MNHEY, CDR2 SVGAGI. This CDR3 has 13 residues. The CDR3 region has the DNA TGTGCCAGCAGCCAGGGTAGCAATCAGCCCCAGCATTTT. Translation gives CASSQGSNQPQHF.

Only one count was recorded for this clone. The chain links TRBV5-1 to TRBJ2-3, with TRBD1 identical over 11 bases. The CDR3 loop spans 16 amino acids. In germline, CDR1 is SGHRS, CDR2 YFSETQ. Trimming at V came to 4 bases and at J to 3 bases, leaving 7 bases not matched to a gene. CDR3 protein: CASSIGTGGPTDTQYF. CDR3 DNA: TGCGCCAGCAGCATAGGGACAGGGGGTCCGACAGATACGCAGTATTTT.